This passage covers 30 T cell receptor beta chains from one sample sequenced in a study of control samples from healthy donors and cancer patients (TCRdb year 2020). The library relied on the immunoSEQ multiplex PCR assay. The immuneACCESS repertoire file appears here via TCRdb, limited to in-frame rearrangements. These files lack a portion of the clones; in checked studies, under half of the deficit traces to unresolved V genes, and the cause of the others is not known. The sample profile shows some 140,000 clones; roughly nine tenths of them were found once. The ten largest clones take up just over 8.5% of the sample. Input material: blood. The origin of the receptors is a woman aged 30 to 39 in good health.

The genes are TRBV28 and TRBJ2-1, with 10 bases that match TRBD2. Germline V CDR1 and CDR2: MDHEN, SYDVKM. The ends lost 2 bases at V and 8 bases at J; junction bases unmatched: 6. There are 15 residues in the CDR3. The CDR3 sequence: CASSLASGSIDEQFF. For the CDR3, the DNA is TGTGCCAGCAGTTTAGCTAGCGGGAGTATCGATGAGCAGTTCTTC.

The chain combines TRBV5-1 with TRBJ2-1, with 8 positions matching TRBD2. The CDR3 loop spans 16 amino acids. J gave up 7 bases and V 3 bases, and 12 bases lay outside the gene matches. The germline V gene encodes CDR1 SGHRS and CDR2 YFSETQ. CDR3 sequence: CASSSSVVAGPNEQFF. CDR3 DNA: TGCGCCAGCAGCTCCTCGGTGGTAGCGGGGCCGAATGAGCAGTTCTTC.

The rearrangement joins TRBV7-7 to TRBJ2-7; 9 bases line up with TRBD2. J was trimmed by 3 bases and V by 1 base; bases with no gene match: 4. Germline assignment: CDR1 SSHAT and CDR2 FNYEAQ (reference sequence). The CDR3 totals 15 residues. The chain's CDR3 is CASSLDPSGIYEQYF. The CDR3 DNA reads TGTGCCAGCAGCTTAGATCCTAGCGGGATCTACGAGCAGTACTTC.

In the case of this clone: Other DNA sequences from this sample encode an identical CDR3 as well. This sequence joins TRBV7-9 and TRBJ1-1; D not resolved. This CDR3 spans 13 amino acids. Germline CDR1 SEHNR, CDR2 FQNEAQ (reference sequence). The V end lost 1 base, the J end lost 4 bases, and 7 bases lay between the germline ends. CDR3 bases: TGTGCCAGCAGCTTAGGGGCAGCCACTGAAGCTTTCTTT. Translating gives CASSLGAATEAFF.

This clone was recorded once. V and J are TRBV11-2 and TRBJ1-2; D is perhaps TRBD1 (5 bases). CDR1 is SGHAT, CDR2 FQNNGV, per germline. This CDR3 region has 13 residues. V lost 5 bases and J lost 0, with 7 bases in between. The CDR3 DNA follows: TGTGCCAGCAGCCCCAGGGCTAACTATGGCTACACCTTC. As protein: CASSPRANYGYTF.

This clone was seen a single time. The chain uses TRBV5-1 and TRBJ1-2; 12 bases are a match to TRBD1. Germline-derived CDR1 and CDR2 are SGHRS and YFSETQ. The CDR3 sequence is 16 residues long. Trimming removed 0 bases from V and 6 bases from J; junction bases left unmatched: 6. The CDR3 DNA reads TGCGCCAGCAGCTTGGTGGGACAGGGGGCGGCCAATGGCTACACCTTC. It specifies CASSLVGQGAANGYTF.

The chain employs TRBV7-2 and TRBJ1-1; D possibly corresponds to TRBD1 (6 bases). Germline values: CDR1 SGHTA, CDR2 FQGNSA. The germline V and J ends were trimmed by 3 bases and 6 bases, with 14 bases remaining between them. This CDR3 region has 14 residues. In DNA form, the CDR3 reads TGTGCCAGCAGCTTCGCGGGACATTTTTCTGAAGCTTTCTTT. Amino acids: CASSFAGHFSEAFF.

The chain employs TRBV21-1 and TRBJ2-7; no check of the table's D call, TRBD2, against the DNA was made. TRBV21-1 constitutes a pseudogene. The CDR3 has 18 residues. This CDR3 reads CASSKAREAGGLSYEQYF. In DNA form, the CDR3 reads TGTGCCAGCAGCAAAGCTCGAGAGGCGGGAGGTCTCTCCTACGAGCAGTACTTC.

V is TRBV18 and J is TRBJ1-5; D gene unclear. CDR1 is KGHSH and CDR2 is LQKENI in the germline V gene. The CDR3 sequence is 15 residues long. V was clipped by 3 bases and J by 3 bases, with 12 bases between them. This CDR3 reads CASSPRVVDNQPQHF. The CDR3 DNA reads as TGTGCCAGCTCACCGAGGGTGGTTGACAATCAGCCCCAGCATTTT.

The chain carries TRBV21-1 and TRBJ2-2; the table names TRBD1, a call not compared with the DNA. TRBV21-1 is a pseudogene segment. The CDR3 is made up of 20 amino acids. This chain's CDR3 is CASSKPSSKGVRENTGELFF. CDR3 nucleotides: TGTGCCAGCAGCAAACCTTCGAGCAAAGGGGTCCGAGAAAACACCGGGGAGCTGTTTTTT.

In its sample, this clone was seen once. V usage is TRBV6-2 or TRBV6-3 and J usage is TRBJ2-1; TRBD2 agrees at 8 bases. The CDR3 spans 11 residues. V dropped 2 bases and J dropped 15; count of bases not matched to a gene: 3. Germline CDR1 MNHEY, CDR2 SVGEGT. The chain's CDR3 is CASSYGLALFF. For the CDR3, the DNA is TGTGCCAGCAGTTACGGACTAGCTTTGTTCTTC.

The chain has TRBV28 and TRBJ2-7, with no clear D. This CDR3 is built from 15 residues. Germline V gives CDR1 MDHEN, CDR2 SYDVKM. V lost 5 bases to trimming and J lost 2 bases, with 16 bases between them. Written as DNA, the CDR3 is TGTGCCAGCAGTCTTATCCGGCGGACCCCCTACGAGCAGTACTTC. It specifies CASSLIRRTPYEQYF.

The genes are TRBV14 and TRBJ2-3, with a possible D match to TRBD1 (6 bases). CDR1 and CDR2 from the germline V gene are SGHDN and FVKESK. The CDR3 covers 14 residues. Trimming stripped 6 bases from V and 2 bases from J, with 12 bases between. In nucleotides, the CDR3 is TGTGCCAGCAGAGGACGGGACAACACAGATACGCAGTATTTT. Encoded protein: CASRGRDNTDTQYF. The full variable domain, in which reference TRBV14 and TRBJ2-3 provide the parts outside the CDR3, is EAGVTQFPSHSVIEKGQTVTLRCDPISGHDNLYWYRRVMGKEIKFLLHFVKESKQDESGMPNNRFLAERTGGTYSTLKVQPAELEDSGVYFCASRGRDNTDTQYFGPGTRLTVL.

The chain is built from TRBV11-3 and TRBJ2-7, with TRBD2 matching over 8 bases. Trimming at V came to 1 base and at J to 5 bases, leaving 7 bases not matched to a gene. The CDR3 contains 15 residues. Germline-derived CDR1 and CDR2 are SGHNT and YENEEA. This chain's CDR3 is CASSLGPAGVNEQYF. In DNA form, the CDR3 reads TGTGCCAGCAGCTTAGGTCCAGCGGGAGTAAACGAGCAGTACTTC.

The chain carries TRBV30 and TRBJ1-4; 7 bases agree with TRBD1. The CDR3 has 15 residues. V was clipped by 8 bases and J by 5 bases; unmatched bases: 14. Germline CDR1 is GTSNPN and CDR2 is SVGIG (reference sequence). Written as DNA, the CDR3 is TGTGCCGGCCGGGACAGCGGGCGTCCGAATGAAAAACTGTTTTTT. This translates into CAGRDSGRPNEKLFF.

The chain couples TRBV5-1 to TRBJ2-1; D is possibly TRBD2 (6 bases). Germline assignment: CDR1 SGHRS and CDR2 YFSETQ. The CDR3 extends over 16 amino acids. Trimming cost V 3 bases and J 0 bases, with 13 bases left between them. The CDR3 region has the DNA TGCGCCAGCAGCTGGGCTAGCGCTAGCTCCTACAATGAGCAGTTCTTC. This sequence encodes CASSWASASSYNEQFF.

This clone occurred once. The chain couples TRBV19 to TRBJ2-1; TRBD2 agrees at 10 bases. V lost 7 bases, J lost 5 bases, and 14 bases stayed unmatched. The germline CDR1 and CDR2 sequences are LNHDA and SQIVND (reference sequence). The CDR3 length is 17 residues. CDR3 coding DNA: TGTGCCAGTAATTTGGCTAGCGGGGGACGGAACCACAATGAGCAGTTCTTC. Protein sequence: CASNLASGGRNHNEQFF.

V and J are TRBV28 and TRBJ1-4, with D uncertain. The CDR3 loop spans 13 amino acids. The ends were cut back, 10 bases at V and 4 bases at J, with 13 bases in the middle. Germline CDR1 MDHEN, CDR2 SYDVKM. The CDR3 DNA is TGTGCCACCGGACCCGGGCGTAATGAAAAACTGTTTTTT. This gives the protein CATGPGRNEKLFF.

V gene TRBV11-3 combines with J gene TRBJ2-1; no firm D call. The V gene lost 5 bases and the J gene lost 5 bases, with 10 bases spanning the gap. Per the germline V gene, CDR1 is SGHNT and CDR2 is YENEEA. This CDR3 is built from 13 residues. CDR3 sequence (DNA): TGTGCCAGCAGCCTATCCCCCAACAATGAGCAGTTCTTC. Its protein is CASSLSPNNEQFF.

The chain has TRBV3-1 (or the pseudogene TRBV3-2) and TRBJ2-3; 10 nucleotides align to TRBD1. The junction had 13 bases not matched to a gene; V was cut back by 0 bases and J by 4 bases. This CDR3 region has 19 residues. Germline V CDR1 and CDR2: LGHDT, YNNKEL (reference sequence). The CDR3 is CASSQEDPLGTGVSDTQYF. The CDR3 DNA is TGTGCCAGCAGCCAAGAAGACCCCCTCGGGACAGGGGTGTCAGATACGCAGTATTTT.

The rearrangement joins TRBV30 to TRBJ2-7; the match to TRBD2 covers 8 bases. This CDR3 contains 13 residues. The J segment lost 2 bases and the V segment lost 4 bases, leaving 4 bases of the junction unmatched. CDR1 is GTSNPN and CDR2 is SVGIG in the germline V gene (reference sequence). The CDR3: CAWTTSGTYEQYF. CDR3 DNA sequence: TGTGCCTGGACTACTAGCGGTACCTACGAGCAGTACTTC.

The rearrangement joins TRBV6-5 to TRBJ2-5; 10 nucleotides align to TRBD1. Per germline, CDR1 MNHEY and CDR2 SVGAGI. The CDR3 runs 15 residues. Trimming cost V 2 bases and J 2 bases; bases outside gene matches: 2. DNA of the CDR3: TGTGCCAGCAGTTACCCGGACAGGGGGCAAGAGACCCAGTACTTC. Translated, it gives CASSYPDRGQETQYF.

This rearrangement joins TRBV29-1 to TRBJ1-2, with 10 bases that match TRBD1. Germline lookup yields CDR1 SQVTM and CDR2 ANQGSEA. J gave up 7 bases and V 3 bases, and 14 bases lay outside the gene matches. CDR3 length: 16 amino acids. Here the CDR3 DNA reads TGCAGCGTTGATGGTGGACAGGGGGTCTTTGGTCGTGGCTACACCTTC. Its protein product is CSVDGGQGVFGRGYTF.

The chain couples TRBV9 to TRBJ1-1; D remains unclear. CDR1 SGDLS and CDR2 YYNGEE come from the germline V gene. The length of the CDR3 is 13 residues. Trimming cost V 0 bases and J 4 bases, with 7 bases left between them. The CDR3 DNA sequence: TGTGCCAGCAGCGTAGGGTCAGCCACTGAAGCTTTCTTT. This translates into CASSVGSATEAFF.

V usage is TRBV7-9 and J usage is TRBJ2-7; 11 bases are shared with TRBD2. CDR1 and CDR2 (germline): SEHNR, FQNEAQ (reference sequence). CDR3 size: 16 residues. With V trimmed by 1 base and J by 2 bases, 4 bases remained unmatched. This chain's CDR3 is CASSLVLAGGPYEQYF. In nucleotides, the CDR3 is TGTGCCAGCAGCTTAGTCTTAGCGGGAGGGCCCTACGAGCAGTACTTC. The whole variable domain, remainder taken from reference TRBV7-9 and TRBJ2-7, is DTGVSQNPRHKITKRGQNVTFRCDPISEHNRLYWYRQTLGQGPEFLTYFQNEAQLEKSRLLSDRFSAERPKGSFSTLEIQRTEQGDSAMYLCASSLVLAGGPYEQYFGPGTRLTVT.

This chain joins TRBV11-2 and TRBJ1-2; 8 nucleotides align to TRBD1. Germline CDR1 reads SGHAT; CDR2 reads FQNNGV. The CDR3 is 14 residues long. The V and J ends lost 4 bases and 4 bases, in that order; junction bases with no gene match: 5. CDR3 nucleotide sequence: TGTGCCAGCAGCTCCCCGGGGACAGGCTATGGCTACACCTTC. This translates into CASSSPGTGYGYTF.

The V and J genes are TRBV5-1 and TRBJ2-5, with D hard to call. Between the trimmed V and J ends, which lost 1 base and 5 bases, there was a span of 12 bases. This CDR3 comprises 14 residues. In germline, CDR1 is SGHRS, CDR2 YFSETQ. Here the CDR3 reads CASSLMDDIETQYF. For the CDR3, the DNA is TGCGCCAGCAGCTTGATGGACGACATTGAGACCCAGTACTTC.

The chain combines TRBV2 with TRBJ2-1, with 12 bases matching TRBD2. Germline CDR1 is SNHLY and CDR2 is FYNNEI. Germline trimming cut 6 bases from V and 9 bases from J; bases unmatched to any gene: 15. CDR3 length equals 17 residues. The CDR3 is CASSDLRTSGKGREQFF. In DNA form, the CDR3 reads TGTGCCAGCAGCGACCTTCGGACTAGCGGGAAGGGGCGTGAGCAGTTCTTC.

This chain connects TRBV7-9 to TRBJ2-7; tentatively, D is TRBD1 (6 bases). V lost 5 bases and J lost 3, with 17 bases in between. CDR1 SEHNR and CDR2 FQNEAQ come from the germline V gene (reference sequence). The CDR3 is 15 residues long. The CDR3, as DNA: TGTGCCAGCAGCAATATACAGGGCCATCTCTACGAGCAGTACTTC. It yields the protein CASSNIQGHLYEQYF.

CDR3 in amino acids: CASSRLAQREEGNEQFF. The CDR3 DNA sequence: TGTGCCAGCAGCCGCCTAGCCCAGCGGGAGGAGGGAAATGAGCAGTTCTTC. The chain recombines TRBV28 with TRBJ2-1; 9 positions match TRBD2. The junction had 16 bases not matched to a gene; V was cut back by 6 bases and J by 7 bases. The germline V gene encodes CDR1 MDHEN and CDR2 SYDVKM. The CDR3 sequence is 17 residues long.